The 24 T cell receptor beta chains reported below all come from one sample, sequenced in a study of identical twins. A single record per CDR3 protein comes from TCRdb applying MiXCR to the 5' RACE reads. The sample yields hundreds of thousands of distinct CDR3 sequences, 20% to 25% seen once. The same data also contributed to another study, on T cells expressing NK-cell markers.

The sample comprised CD4+ T cells sorted from blood. The receptors here all came from a woman aged 18-35 years in good health.

The chain recombines TRBV6-5 with TRBJ2-7, with 9 bases lining up with TRBD1. Germline V lookup: CDR1 MNHEY, CDR2 SVGAGI. The CDR3 consists of 14 residues. The junction had 4 bases not matched to a gene; V was cut back by 4 bases and J by 3 bases. DNA of the CDR3: TGTGCCAGCAGTTGGGACAGGGAAATCTACGAGCAGTACTTC. It is translated as CASSWDREIYEQYF.

This clonotype was detected a few times. The chain couples TRBV10-3 to TRBJ2-1; perhaps TRBD1 as D (5 bases). Germline assignment: CDR1 ENHRY and CDR2 SYGVKD. This CDR3 comprises 12 residues. Trimming cost V 5 bases and J 9 bases, with 11 bases left between them. The CDR3 DNA is TGTGCCATCAGTCAGGGAAGCCCTGAGCAGTTCTTC. Translating gives CAISQGSPEQFF.

The V and J genes are TRBV2 and TRBJ2-7; 10 nucleotides agree with TRBD1. The germline V gene has CDR1 SNHLY and CDR2 FYNNEI. V trimming: 4 bases; J trimming: 3 bases; junction bases outside the gene matches: 6. The CDR3 spans 15 residues. The CDR3 DNA reads as TGTGCCAGCAGTGTACAGGGACAGGGGATCTACGAGCAGTACTTC. This encodes CASSVQGQGIYEQYF.

This clonotype was picked up a small number of times. The J gene is TRBJ1-1, the V gene TRBV6-1; D is unclear. The CDR3 is made up of 13 amino acids. CDR1 is MNHNS and CDR2 is SASEGT in the germline V gene. Trimming stripped 6 bases from V and 7 bases from J, with 15 bases between. The CDR3 loop reads CASRPPTYNEAFF. Here the CDR3 DNA reads TGTGCCAGCAGACCGCCTACATATAATGAAGCTTTCTTT.

This chain connects TRBV12-3 or TRBV12-4 to TRBJ2-3; D is perhaps TRBD2 (5 bases). V was pared by 3 bases and J by 0 bases, with 10 bases between. This CDR3 region has 15 residues. The CDR3 DNA reads as TGTGCCAGCAGTTTTTCGCGGACTAGCACAGATACGCAGTATTTT. Encoded protein: CASSFSRTSTDTQYF.

The chain combines TRBV12-3 or TRBV12-4 with TRBJ1-1; D is unclear. The CDR3 runs 13 residues. V was clipped by 7 bases and J by 4 bases, with 13 bases between them. The CDR3 here is CASIERASTEAFF. In DNA, the CDR3 is TGTGCCAGCATTGAAAGGGCATCCACTGAAGCTTTCTTT.

This chain links TRBV14 with TRBJ2-2; D not resolved. This CDR3 is built from 13 residues. V was cut by 6 bases and J by 2 bases, with 7 bases left in between. CDR1 SGHDN and CDR2 FVKESK come from the germline V gene. The CDR3 loop reads CASSKDNTGELFF. In DNA form, the CDR3 reads TGTGCCAGCAGTAAGGACAACACCGGGGAGCTGTTTTTT.

The chain uses TRBV7-3 and TRBJ2-6; perhaps TRBD1 as D (5 bases). Germline V gives CDR1 SGHTA, CDR2 FQGTGA. V was shortened by 3 bases and J by 0 bases, with 18 bases between the two germline ends. The CDR3 extends over 19 amino acids. CDR3 DNA sequence: TGTGCCAGCAGCTTTCGATCCATGGACACATCCTCTGGGGCCAACGTCCTGACTTTC. Its protein is CASSFRSMDTSSGANVLTF.

This clonotype showed up just a few times. The V and J genes are TRBV12-3 or TRBV12-4 and TRBJ2-7, with 8 nucleotides matching TRBD2. The CDR3 extends over 15 amino acids. V shed 6 bases, J shed 3 bases, and the junction held 10 bases outside the gene matches. CDR3 region: CASSPAFSGNYEQYF. The CDR3, as DNA: TGTGCCAGCAGCCCTGCCTTTAGCGGGAACTACGAGCAGTACTTC.

This clonotype has more than one count but fewer than ten. The chain couples TRBV3-1 to TRBJ1-6; the match to TRBD1 covers 8 bases. This CDR3 is 16 amino acids long. Germline CDR1 is LGHDT and CDR2 is YNNKEL (reference sequence). The V gene end was trimmed by 4 bases and the J gene end by 3 bases; junction bases not matched to a gene: 5. In DNA form, the CDR3 reads TGTGCCAGCAGCCGCGGACAGGGCAACTATAATTCACCCCTCCACTTT. Translating gives CASSRGQGNYNSPLHF.

This clonotype was recorded a few times. This chain joins TRBV20-1 and TRBJ1-1; D is uncertain. Germline V gives CDR1 DFQATT, CDR2 SNEGSKA (reference sequence). V dropped 7 bases and J dropped 1 base, with 7 bases sitting between them. The CDR3 totals 11 residues. CDR3 region: CSVSANTEAFF. CDR3 nucleotide sequence: TGCAGTGTTTCTGCGAACACTGAAGCTTTCTTT.

There are a few counts of this clonotype. The junction departs from germline at one end; a sequencing error may be responsible. The rearrangement uses TRBV3-1 and TRBJ1-2, with D uncertain. The CDR3 runs to 12 residues. CDR1 is LGHDT and CDR2 is YNNKEL in the germline V gene (reference sequence). The CDR3 spells CASSQPGRALGF. CDR3 DNA sequence: TGTGCCAGCAGCCAACCAGGCCGGGCCTTGGGATTC. Drawing the rest from reference TRBV3-1 and TRBJ1-2, the complete variable domain is DTAVSQTPKYLVTQMGNDKSIKCEQNLGHDTMYWYKQDSKKFLKIMFSYNNKELIINETVPNRFSPKSPDKAHLNLHINSLELGDSAVYFCASSQPGRALGFGSGTRLTVV.

The chain recombines TRBV20-1 with TRBJ2-2; TRBD2 matches 9 bases. CDR1 and CDR2 (germline): DFQATT, SNEGSKA (reference sequence). With V trimmed by 1 base and J by 5 bases, 5 bases remained unmatched. CDR3 length: 15 amino acids. CDR3 residues: CSARGREGRTGELFF. CDR3 DNA sequence: TGCAGTGCTAGAGGGCGGGAGGGCCGGACCGGGGAGCTGTTTTTT.

This clonotype has just a few counts. The J gene is TRBJ1-2, the V gene TRBV29-1; no clear D. Trimming pared 4 bases from V and 8 bases from J, leaving 11 bases between. From germline, CDR1 is SQVTM and CDR2 ANQGSEA. The CDR3 runs 11 residues. The DNA of the CDR3 is TGCAGCGTTGGGGGAGTACGGGGCTACACCTTC. This gives the protein CSVGGVRGYTF.

The V gene is TRBV30, the J gene TRBJ2-3; D gene uncertain. The germline V and J ends were trimmed by 8 bases and 4 bases, with 13 bases remaining between them. This CDR3 region has 12 residues. The germline gives CDR1 GTSNPN, CDR2 SVGIG (reference sequence). In nucleotides, the CDR3 is TGTGCCGCACGGGCCATCGCAGATACGCAGTATTTT. It encodes CAARAIADTQYF.

V gene TRBV9 combines with J gene TRBJ2-7; 10 bases are shared with TRBD2. The CDR3 contains 15 residues. CDR1 and CDR2 (germline): SGDLS, YYNGEE. Unmatched junction bases numbered 4, after V lost 3 bases and J lost 1 base. Here the CDR3 reads CASSGGGLASYEQYF. In DNA, the CDR3 is TGTGCCAGCAGCGGGGGGGGACTAGCGTCCTACGAGCAGTACTTC.

CDR3 sequence: CASSSPPRGVGGELFF. The CDR3 bases are TGTGCCAGCAGTTCCCCACCACGGGGGGTTGGCGGGGAGCTGTTTTTT. The chain has TRBV6-5 and TRBJ2-2; 7 nucleotides match TRBD2. Germline V CDR1 and CDR2: MNHEY, SVGAGI. This CDR3 spans 16 amino acids. J lost 7 bases, V lost 4 bases, and 12 bases had no gene match.

This clonotype was seen a handful of times. The J gene is TRBJ1-5, the V gene TRBV6-1; unclear D gene. This CDR3 comprises 15 residues. Germline V gene sequence: CDR1 MNHNS, CDR2 SASEGT. V was trimmed by 6 bases and J by 0 bases, leaving 12 bases between them. The CDR3 DNA sequence: TGTGCCAGCAGGGGTCGCGAAGATAGCAATCAGCCCCAGCATTTT. Translated, it gives CASRGREDSNQPQHF.

V is TRBV10-2 and J is TRBJ2-2; 10 bases are shared with TRBD2. V was pared by 6 bases and J by 7 bases, with 8 bases of the junction left unmatched. The CDR3 is 15 residues long. Germline assignment: CDR1 WSHSY and CDR2 SAAADI. The CDR3 loop reads CASRKRGGGFGELFF. In DNA, the CDR3 is TGCGCCAGCAGGAAGCGGGGGGGCGGTTTCGGGGAGCTGTTTTTT.

This clonotype has at least ten counts. V gene TRBV12-3 or TRBV12-4 combines with J gene TRBJ2-7; D gene uncertain. The CDR3 is made up of 12 amino acids. Between the trimmed V and J ends, which lost 0 bases and 2 bases, there was a span of 2 bases. The DNA of the CDR3 is TGTGCCAGCAGTTTAGCGCCCTACGAGCAGTACTTC. This encodes CASSLAPYEQYF.

This clonotype has just a few counts. The rearrangement joins TRBV4-3 to TRBJ1-1; no clear D. Germline V CDR1 and CDR2: LGHNA, YSLEER. V was trimmed by 6 bases and J by 0 bases, leaving 11 bases between them. This CDR3 has 14 amino acids. CDR3 region: CASRDSLMNTEAFF. CDR3 bases: TGCGCCAGCAGGGATTCTCTGATGAACACTGAAGCTTTCTTT.

CDR3 amino acids: CASEDRGTEAFF. CDR3 coding DNA: TGTGCCAGCGAGGACAGGGGGACTGAAGCTTTCTTT. The V gene is TRBV6-2 or TRBV6-3, the J gene TRBJ1-1; 10 nucleotides line up with TRBD1. Germline V gene data show CDR1 as MNHEY and CDR2 as SVGEGT. J gave up 5 bases and V 8 bases, and 2 bases lay outside the gene matches. This CDR3 has 12 amino acids.

This clonotype has just a few counts. CDR3 in amino acids: CASSDPRGYINEQFF. Here the CDR3 DNA reads TGCGCCAGCAGTGACCCCAGGGGGTACATCAATGAGCAGTTCTTC. The rearrangement links TRBV10-1 to TRBJ2-1; 7 nucleotides match TRBD1. The CDR3 spans 15 residues. J lost 6 bases, V lost 3 bases, and 8 bases had no gene match. The germline V gene has CDR1 WNHNN and CDR2 SYGVQD (reference sequence).

This clonotype has only a few counts. The J gene is TRBJ1-2, the V gene TRBV28; the match to TRBD1 covers 10 bases. J lost 3 bases, V lost 6 bases, and 10 bases had no gene match. The CDR3 sequence is 16 residues long. Germline V CDR1 and CDR2: MDHEN, SYDVKM. This chain's CDR3 is CASRRQGAFKDYGYTF. CDR3 in DNA: TGTGCCAGCAGACGACAGGGGGCTTTTAAAGACTATGGCTACACCTTC.